This T cell receptor beta chain emerged from a study of blood T cells in healthy people across ages. Researchers report isolating at least 6.5 million PBMCs per sample. In its sample, this clonotype was seen once. Sample-barcoded 5' priming and a J-beta primer mix drove a second PCR of about 7 to 11 cycles. Each of the samples gave a minimum of 3 million paired-end reads that contained CDR3. TCRdb re-analysed the 5' RACE reads in MiXCR, keeping a single row per CDR3 protein. The table includes some 850,000 distinct CDR3 sequences, roughly 25% detected once. The CDR3 is made up of 18 amino acids. Per germline, CDR1 DFQATT and CDR2 SNEGSKA (reference sequence). The V segment lost 0 bases and the J segment 3 bases; nucleotides outside the gene matches: 7. A further study also used this sample, focusing on T cells of mothers and their children. As that study records: Over 8.5 million reads per mother and about 3 million per child were obtained.

The sample taken for sequencing was blood. This TCR derives from a boy younger than 18 in good health. V usage is TRBV20-1 and J usage is TRBJ2-2; 13 bases fit TRBD2. This CDR3 is CSARDLTSGGADTGELFF. The CDR3 bases are TGCAGTGCTAGAGATCTCACTAGCGGGGGGGCCGACACCGGGGAGCTGTTTTTT.